The 22 T cell receptor beta chains below were found in one sample sequenced in a study of immune evolution from preneoplasia to lung adenocarcinoma. This table comes from immunoSEQ multiplex PCR, and its TCRdb copy is limited to in-frame clones, with some not included. Of 6,000 to 8,000 clones in the sample, over 80% were seen once. Sequences were obtained from FFPE lung adenocarcinoma in situ tissue. The receptor source for this set is a donor at least 70 years old with lung adenocarcinoma.

The J gene is TRBJ1-1, the V gene TRBV6-1; 7 nucleotides agree with TRBD1. The CDR3 is 15 residues long. Germline CDR1 is MNHNS and CDR2 is SASEGT. J lost 1 base, V lost 6 bases, and 8 bases had no gene match. CDR3 DNA: TGTGCCAGCAGGGGATTCGGGACAGCGAACACTGAAGCTTTCTTT. Translation: CASRGFGTANTEAFF.

The chain is built from TRBV19 and TRBJ1-2; no clear D. Trimming took off 5 bases at V and 6 bases at J, with 16 bases between the two ends. CDR1 LNHDA and CDR2 SQIVND come from the germline V gene (reference sequence). The CDR3 covers 14 residues. The CDR3 sequence is CASSSRTLIHGYTF. The CDR3 DNA follows: TGTGCCAGTAGTTCACGGACCTTGATACATGGCTACACCTTC.

The CDR3 here is CASSLSGRQNEQFF. Here the CDR3 DNA reads TGCGCCAGCAGCCTATCGGGCCGTCAAAATGAGCAGTTCTTC. V and J are TRBV5-1 and TRBJ2-1; D not certain. The CDR3 has 14 residues. Trimming removed 4 bases at V and 7 bases at J, with 15 bases between. Germline CDR1 reads SGHRS; CDR2 reads YFSETQ.

The V and J genes are TRBV30 and TRBJ2-7, with a possible D match to TRBD2 (5 bases). There are 14 residues in the CDR3. The V and J ends lost 0 bases and 2 bases respectively, with 11 bases between them. The germline gives CDR1 GTSNPN, CDR2 SVGIG (reference sequence). The CDR3 region has the DNA TGTGCCTGGAGTGTACAGCGGAGGACCTACGAGCAGTACTTC. Translated, it gives CAWSVQRRTYEQYF.

J is TRBJ2-5 and V is TRBV5-1; the match to TRBD1 covers 9 bases. Germline assignment: CDR1 SGHRS and CDR2 YFSETQ. J lost 2 bases, V lost 4 bases, and 9 bases had no gene match. The CDR3 is 16 residues long. CDR3 nucleotide sequence: TGCGCCAGCAGCAGCGCTCCCGGGACAGGGCAAGAGACCCAGTACTTC. This translates into CASSSAPGTGQETQYF.

The chain's CDR3 is CASSVVPGASTDTQYF. The CDR3 DNA sequence: TGTGCCAGCAGCGTAGTTCCAGGGGCTTCCACAGATACGCAGTATTTT. This chain joins TRBV9 and TRBJ2-3, with D maybe TRBD1 (6 bases). V gave up 0 bases and J gave up 2 bases, with 13 bases separating them. The length of the CDR3 is 16 residues. Germline CDR1 is SGDLS and CDR2 is YYNGEE.

This chain joins TRBV11-2 and TRBJ2-3; D gene uncertain. Trimming pared 5 bases from V and 4 bases from J, leaving 10 bases between. Germline assignment: CDR1 SGHAT and CDR2 FQNNGV. The CDR3 length is 13 residues. DNA for the CDR3: TGTGCCAGCAGCCTGTTGGGCCCAGATACGCAGTATTTT. The encoded protein is CASSLLGPDTQYF.

The V gene is TRBV6-5, the J gene TRBJ2-1; 9 nucleotides line up with TRBD1. Germline-derived CDR1 and CDR2 are MNHEY and SVGAGI. After removal of 1 base from V and 4 bases from J, the junction contained 2 bases not matched to a gene. The CDR3 totals 15 residues. CDR3 in DNA: TGTGCCAGCAGTTACTTCGGGACAGGGTACAATGAGCAGTTCTTC. It translates to CASSYFGTGYNEQFF.

The chain combines TRBV5-1 with TRBJ1-2; D is unresolved. From germline, CDR1 is SGHRS and CDR2 YFSETQ. The CDR3 covers 15 residues. Trimming stripped 3 bases from V and 1 base from J, with 13 bases between. As DNA, the CDR3 is TGCGCCAGCAGCTCCACAACGACACTTAACTATGGCTACACCTTC. Its protein is CASSSTTTLNYGYTF.

CDR3 loop: CASSAGGWGGGYTF. CDR3 nucleotides: TGTGCCAGCAGTGCTGGGGGTTGGGGGGGCGGCTACACCTTC. The chain links TRBV2 to TRBJ1-2; tentatively, D is TRBD1 (6 bases). The CDR3 is 14 amino acids. With 4 bases removed from V and 8 bases from J, the gap between germline ends came to 17 bases. Germline values: CDR1 SNHLY, CDR2 FYNNEI.

For the CDR3, the DNA is TGTGCCAGCAGCTTTAATTTCTACGAGCAGTACTTC. This sequence encodes CASSFNFYEQYF. The chain links TRBV11-2 to TRBJ2-7; D remains ambiguous. The germline V gene encodes CDR1 SGHAT and CDR2 FQNNGV. This CDR3 spans 12 amino acids. Trimming took 3 bases from V and 3 from J, leaving 6 bases between them.

The chain combines TRBV9 with TRBJ1-3; maybe TRBD1 (5 bases). The V and J ends lost 3 bases and 9 bases respectively, with 19 bases between them. Germline V gene lookup returns CDR1 SGDLS and CDR2 YYNGEE. The CDR3 totals 15 residues. CDR3 DNA: TGTGCCAGCAGCGCTGGGACGGGGGATTGGGGCACCATATATTTT. Translated: CASSAGTGDWGTIYF.

The J gene is TRBJ2-3, the V gene TRBV25-1; 10 bases map to TRBD1. J was trimmed by 8 bases and V by 4 bases; bases with no gene match: 9. CDR3 length equals 15 residues. Germline loops: CDR1 MGHDK, CDR2 SYGVNS. DNA for the CDR3: TGTGCCAGCAGTGTCCCGGGACAGGGGCGCCCTACGCAGTATTTT. Translating it yields CASSVPGQGRPTQYF. Supplemented by reference TRBV25-1 and TRBJ2-3, the full variable domain reads EADIYQTPRYLVIGTGKKITLECSQTMGHDKMYWYQQDPGMELHLIHYSYGVNSTEKGDLSSESTVSRIRTEHFPLTLESARPSHTSQYLCASSVPGQGRPTQYFGPGTRLTVL.

The genes are TRBV5-6 and TRBJ2-4; 9 bases fit TRBD1. CDR1 SGHDT and CDR2 YYEEEE come from the germline V gene. Unmatched junction bases numbered 2, after V lost 0 bases and J lost 13 bases. The CDR3 consists of 12 residues. The CDR3 loop reads CASSLGGTGQYF. The CDR3, as DNA: TGTGCCAGCAGCTTGGGGGGGACAGGGCAGTACTTC.

This chain uses TRBV7-2 with TRBJ1-4, with D possibly being TRBD1 (5 bases). Germline CDR1 SGHTA, CDR2 FQGNSA. Deletions cut 1 base from V and 4 bases from J, with 10 bases between. CDR3 length: 15 amino acids. CDR3 nucleotide sequence: TGTGCCAGCAGCTTAGGGGGCGGATTTAATGAAAAACTGTTTTTT. Residues: CASSLGGGFNEKLFF.

This sequence joins TRBV5-1 and TRBJ2-7; D not resolved. The CDR3 covers 13 residues. Germline V CDR1 and CDR2: SGHRS, YFSETQ. V gave up 0 bases and J gave up 2 bases, with 6 bases separating them. CDR3 in amino acids: CASSLGSAYEQYF. The CDR3 DNA is TGCGCCAGCAGCTTGGGATCTGCCTACGAGCAGTACTTC.

This clone was counted only a few times. The CDR3 spells CASSLESPDEQYF. The DNA of the CDR3 is TGTGCCAGCAGCTTGGAGAGCCCGGACGAGCAGTACTTC. The rearrangement links TRBV5-5 to TRBJ2-7; no firm D call. The germline gives CDR1 SGHKS, CDR2 YYEKEE (reference sequence). The length of the CDR3 is 13 residues. Trimming took 0 bases from V and 5 from J, leaving 9 bases between them.

The chain links TRBV7-2 to TRBJ2-1; the match to TRBD2 covers 7 bases. In germline, CDR1 is SGHTA, CDR2 FQGNSA. J was trimmed by 3 bases and V by 5 bases; bases with no gene match: 4. This CDR3 has 14 residues. In DNA, the CDR3 is TGTGCCAGCAGCGTTAGCGGGTACTACAATGAGCAGTTCTTC. It codes for CASSVSGYYNEQFF.

The gene calls are TRBV5-4 and TRBJ2-7; D is perhaps TRBD2 (6 bases). The length of the CDR3 is 14 residues. The V end was cut by 4 bases, the J end by 6 bases, with 17 bases between. Germline V CDR1 and CDR2: SGHNT, YYREEE (reference sequence). CDR3 residues: CASSLRGPQAEQYF. The CDR3, as DNA: TGTGCCAGCAGCCTGCGGGGCCCTCAAGCCGAGCAGTACTTC.

The chain carries TRBV25-1 and TRBJ2-1; D not resolved. Germline V gene lookup returns CDR1 MGHDK and CDR2 SYGVNS. This CDR3 spans 15 amino acids. V was cut by 1 base and J by 4 bases, with 11 bases left in between. CDR3 coding DNA: TGTGCCAGCAGTGAATCGCTCCTTCGGTACAATGAGCAGTTCTTC. Translating it yields CASSESLLRYNEQFF. The whole variable domain, remainder taken from reference TRBV25-1 and TRBJ2-1, is EADIYQTPRYLVIGTGKKITLECSQTMGHDKMYWYQQDPGMELHLIHYSYGVNSTEKGDLSSESTVSRIRTEHFPLTLESARPSHTSQYLCASSESLLRYNEQFFGPGTRLTVL.

CDR3 loop: CASGLDRGILGTEAFF. The CDR3 DNA reads as TGTGCCAGCGGTCTGGACAGGGGGATCCTGGGGACTGAAGCTTTCTTT. The chain employs TRBV7-2 and TRBJ1-1; 10 bases are shared with TRBD1. V dropped 8 bases and J dropped 5; count of bases not matched to a gene: 14. Per germline, CDR1 SGHTA and CDR2 FQGNSA. CDR3 length: 16 amino acids.

This clone was counted once. V and J are TRBV6-6 and TRBJ2-1; the match to TRBD2 covers 7 bases. The CDR3 spans 14 residues. The V and J ends lost 7 bases and 6 bases, in that order; junction bases with no gene match: 9. Per germline, CDR1 MNHNY and CDR2 SVGAGI (reference sequence). As DNA, the CDR3 is TGTGCCAGCATAGGTGGGGGGAGGGGCAATGAGCAGTTCTTC. Translating it yields CASIGGGRGNEQFF.